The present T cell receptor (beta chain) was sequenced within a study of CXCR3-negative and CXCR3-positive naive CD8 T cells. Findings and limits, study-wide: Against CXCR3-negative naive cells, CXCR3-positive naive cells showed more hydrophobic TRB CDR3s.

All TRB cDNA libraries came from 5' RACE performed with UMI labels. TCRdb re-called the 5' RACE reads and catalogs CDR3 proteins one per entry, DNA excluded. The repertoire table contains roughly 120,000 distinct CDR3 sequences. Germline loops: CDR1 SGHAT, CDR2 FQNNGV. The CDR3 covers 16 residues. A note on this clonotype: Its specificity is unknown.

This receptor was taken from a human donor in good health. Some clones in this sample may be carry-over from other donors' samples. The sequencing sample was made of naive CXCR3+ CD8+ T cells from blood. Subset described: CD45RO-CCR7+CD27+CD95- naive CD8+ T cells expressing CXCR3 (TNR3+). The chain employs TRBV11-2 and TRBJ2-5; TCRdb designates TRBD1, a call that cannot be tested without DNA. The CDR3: CASSPADWGLQETQYF.